Listed here are 31 T cell receptor beta chains from one sample, sequenced in a study of blood T cell repertoires in COVID-19. Profiling relied on immunoSEQ multiplex PCR, and the TCRdb table lists in-frame clones only, not all of them. The table includes approximately 260,000 clones, 80% to 95% detected once. Sequencing was done on a sample of PBMCs or T cells enriched from blood (not recorded which). All receptors come from a woman between 18 and 30 years old who had recovered from COVID-19.

The chain employs TRBV19 and TRBJ2-3; 7 bases are a match to TRBD1. This CDR3 region has 15 residues. Germline assignment: CDR1 LNHDA and CDR2 SQIVND (reference sequence). With V trimmed by 9 bases and J by 4 bases, 13 bases remained unmatched. Here the CDR3 reads CASRGKNSLSDTQYF. Here the CDR3 DNA reads TGTGCCAGCAGGGGGAAGAATTCGTTATCAGATACGCAGTATTTT.

The J gene is TRBJ1-6, the V gene TRBV28, with 8 bases matching TRBD1. This CDR3 has 15 amino acids. CDR1 MDHEN and CDR2 SYDVKM come from the germline V gene. J gave up 9 bases and V 2 bases, and 6 bases lay outside the gene matches. CDR3 bases: TGTGCCAGCAGTTTAAAAGCAGGGGGCGGTTCACCCCTCCACTTT. Translating it yields CASSLKAGGGSPLHF.

V is TRBV5-1 and J is TRBJ1-4, with D possibly being TRBD1 (5 bases). This CDR3 spans 14 amino acids. V gave up 4 bases and J gave up 6 bases, with 13 bases separating them. The V gene's germline CDR1 is SGHRS and CDR2 YFSETQ. Here the CDR3 reads CASSVDSGDEKLFF. The CDR3 DNA reads as TGCGCCAGCAGCGTAGATTCGGGGGATGAAAAACTGTTTTTT.

The V gene is TRBV6-5, the J gene TRBJ1-4; no reliable D call. The ends were cut back, 8 bases at V and 8 bases at J, with 12 bases in the middle. The germline CDR1 and CDR2 sequences are MNHEY and SVGAGI. The CDR3 has 12 amino acids. The CDR3 loop reads CASGEGLEKLFF. DNA for the CDR3: TGTGCCAGCGGCGAGGGCCTCGAAAAACTGTTTTTT.

DNA for the CDR3: TGTGCCAGCTCACCGGTCCGACAGCTGAACACTGAAGCTTTCTTT. It translates to CASSPVRQLNTEAFF. This chain links TRBV18 with TRBJ1-1; D might be TRBD1 (5 bases). This CDR3 is 15 amino acids long. CDR1 and CDR2 from the germline V gene are KGHSH and LQKENI. V lost 3 bases to trimming and J lost 0 bases, with 11 bases between them.

The CDR3 spells CASSPQGYYGYTF. The CDR3 nucleotides read TGTGCCAGCTCACCTCAGGGCTACTATGGCTACACCTTC. The chain uses TRBV18 and TRBJ1-2; D may be TRBD1 (5 bases). The germline gives CDR1 KGHSH, CDR2 LQKENI. Deletions cut 3 bases from V and 3 bases from J, with 8 bases between. The length of the CDR3 is 13 residues.

The CDR3 loop is CASSSGTESWNQHF. Written as DNA, the CDR3 is TGTGCCAGCTCATCCGGGACAGAGTCTTGGAACCAGCATTTT. The V call is TRBV18, the J call TRBJ1-5; 7 bases map to TRBD1. J lost 12 bases, V lost 5 bases, and 13 bases had no gene match. This CDR3 contains 14 residues. Germline lookup yields CDR1 KGHSH and CDR2 LQKENI.

The CDR3 region has the DNA TGTGCCAGCAGTTTACTTGGACAGGGATACGCCGGGGAGCTGTTTTTT. Translated, it gives CASSLLGQGYAGELFF. The chain carries TRBV28 and TRBJ2-2; 8 bases fit TRBD1. The CDR3 runs 16 residues. Germline assignment: CDR1 MDHEN and CDR2 SYDVKM. V lost 2 bases and J lost 6; bases outside the gene matches: 8.

The chain carries TRBV27 and TRBJ1-3; 7 bases fit TRBD1. The CDR3 spans 14 residues. J gave up 4 bases and V 7 bases, and 7 bases lay outside the gene matches. The germline V gene has CDR1 MNHEY and CDR2 SMNVEV (reference sequence). CDR3 in amino acids: CASMSAGGGNTIYF. The DNA for the CDR3 is TGTGCCAGCATGTCGGCAGGGGGGGGAAACACCATATATTTT.

The rearrangement joins TRBV27 to TRBJ1-2; 9 bases line up with TRBD1. From germline, CDR1 is MNHEY and CDR2 SMNVEV (reference sequence). The CDR3 has 16 amino acids. V dropped 6 bases and J dropped 6; count of bases not matched to a gene: 14. CDR3 region: CASSYTNTGGPNGYTF. The CDR3 nucleotides are TGTGCCAGCAGCTATACTAACACAGGGGGCCCCAATGGCTACACCTTC.

This chain connects TRBV5-5 to TRBJ2-1; 11 bases match TRBD2. Germline assignment: CDR1 SGHKS and CDR2 YYEKEE (reference sequence). The CDR3 totals 15 residues. Trimming at V came to 9 bases and at J to 1 base, leaving 6 bases not matched to a gene. The CDR3 reads CATRLAGSSYNEQFF. In nucleotides, the CDR3 is TGTGCCACCAGACTAGCGGGGTCTTCCTACAATGAGCAGTTCTTC.

The V call is TRBV5-6, the J call TRBJ2-3, with 8 bases matching TRBD1. V was pared by 2 bases and J by 2 bases, with 7 bases of the junction left unmatched. Germline-derived CDR1 and CDR2 are SGHDT and YYEEEE. CDR3 length: 16 amino acids. CDR3 region: CASSLGQGRSTDTQYF. Written as DNA, the CDR3 is TGTGCCAGCAGCTTAGGACAGGGACGGTCCACAGATACGCAGTATTTT. Supplemented by reference TRBV5-6 and TRBJ2-3, the full variable domain reads DAGVTQSPTHLIKTRGQQVTLRCSPKSGHDTVSWYQQALGQGPQFIFQYYEEEERQRGNFPDRFSGHQFPNYSSELNVNALLLGDSALYLCASSLGQGRSTDTQYFGPGTRLTVL.

CDR3: CASREGQGITGELFF. The CDR3 nucleotides read TGTGCCAGCAGAGAGGGACAGGGTATTACCGGGGAGCTGTTTTTT. The V gene is TRBV2, the J gene TRBJ2-2, with 9 bases that match TRBD1. The CDR3 has 15 residues. CDR1 SNHLY and CDR2 FYNNEI come from the germline V gene. V shed 6 bases, J shed 5 bases, and the junction held 7 bases outside the gene matches.

The count of this clone is one. This chain uses TRBV5-6 with TRBJ1-2, with D perhaps TRBD1 (6 bases). The CDR3 is 13 residues long. V lost 2 bases and J lost 8, with 13 bases in between. Germline loops: CDR1 SGHDT, CDR2 YYEEEE. The CDR3 here is CASSFTGTGGYTF. The DNA for the CDR3 is TGTGCCAGCAGCTTTACAGGGACGGGGGGCTACACCTTC.

This chain connects TRBV16 to TRBJ1-2; 7 positions match TRBD1. V shed 1 base and J 6 bases; nucleotides not matched to a gene: 11. The CDR3 loop spans 16 amino acids. Germline V gives CDR1 KGHSY, CDR2 FQNENV. In DNA form, the CDR3 reads TGTGCCAGCAGCCAATTAAGGCCCGGGACAGTGAATGGCTACACCTTC. Translating it yields CASSQLRPGTVNGYTF.

This chain uses TRBV28 with TRBJ1-4; D possibly corresponds to TRBD1 (6 bases). The CDR3 has 14 amino acids. CDR1 MDHEN and CDR2 SYDVKM come from the germline V gene. The V end lost 2 bases, the J end lost 6 bases, and 10 bases lay between the germline ends. The CDR3 nucleotides are TGTGCCAGCAGTTTACAGGGGTCGGATGAAAAACTGTTTTTT. Residues: CASSLQGSDEKLFF.

V and J are TRBV5-1 and TRBJ1-2; D not certain. Germline V lookup: CDR1 SGHRS, CDR2 YFSETQ. Trimming removed 0 bases from V and 7 bases from J, with 16 bases in between. The length of the CDR3 is 15 residues. DNA for the CDR3: TGCGCCAGCAGCTTGGACTCTGGGATAAGCGGTGGCTACACCTTC. Translated: CASSLDSGISGGYTF.

The chain links TRBV12-3 or TRBV12-4 to TRBJ2-7; D is ambiguous. The V gene lost 6 bases and the J gene lost 1 base, with 7 bases spanning the gap. This CDR3 contains 12 residues. The CDR3 DNA follows: TGTGCCAGCAGGGCGGAATCCTACGAGCAGTACTTC. Translating it yields CASRAESYEQYF.

A remark on this clone: Other DNA sequences in the sample encode the same CDR3. V gene TRBV7-3 combines with J gene TRBJ1-1; TRBD1 aligns across 8 bases. Germline CDR1 SGHTA, CDR2 FQGTGA. Losses at the gene ends were 2 bases for V and 4 bases for J; bases not matched to a gene: 0. The CDR3 loop spans 13 amino acids. CDR3 DNA: TGTGCCAGCAGCTTAGACAGGGGCACTGAAGCTTTCTTT. It specifies CASSLDRGTEAFF. Full variable domain (missing parts from reference TRBV7-3 and TRBJ1-1): GAGVSQTPSNKVTEKGKYVELRCDPISGHTALYWYRQSLGQGPEFLIYFQGTGAADDSGLPNDRFFAVRPEGSVSTLKIQRTERGDSAVYLCASSLDRGTEAFFGQGTRLTVV.

The chain combines TRBV5-4 with TRBJ2-5; possible D gene TRBD1, 5 bases. Germline-derived CDR1 and CDR2 are SGHNT and YYREEE (reference sequence). The CDR3 totals 16 residues. Trimming stripped 4 bases from V and 2 bases from J, with 18 bases between. CDR3 residues: CASSPRAGWLQETQYF. CDR3 DNA: TGTGCCAGCAGCCCCCGGGCAGGGTGGCTTCAAGAGACCCAGTACTTC.

The CDR3 sequence: CATSDQTSSTDTQYF. CDR3 sequence (DNA): TGTGCCACCAGTGATCAGACTTCTTCCACAGATACGCAGTATTTT. This chain uses TRBV24-1 with TRBJ2-3; D is unresolved. This CDR3 contains 15 residues. CDR1 and CDR2 from the germline V gene are KGHDR and SFDVKD. Trimming stripped 3 bases from V and 2 bases from J, with 11 bases between.

This clone has only one observation. The genes are TRBV18 and TRBJ1-2; no definite D call. Per germline, CDR1 KGHSH and CDR2 LQKENI. The CDR3 consists of 16 residues. Trimming cost V 3 bases and J 0 bases, with 14 bases left between them. The CDR3 nucleotides read TGTGCCAGCTCACCGAAAGGAGGCGCCACTAACTATGGCTACACCTTC. Translated, it gives CASSPKGGATNYGYTF.

The gene calls are TRBV5-8 and TRBJ1-2; no clear D gene. Germline-derived CDR1 and CDR2 are SGHTS and YDEGEE. V lost 4 bases and J 4 bases, leaving 14 bases between the germline ends. The CDR3 is 14 amino acids. CDR3 sequence: CASSALGGVYGYTF. As DNA, the CDR3 is TGTGCCAGCAGCGCCTTGGGAGGCGTCTATGGCTACACCTTC. The full variable domain, its missing parts supplied by reference TRBV5-8 and TRBJ1-2, is EAGVTQSPTHLIKTRGQQATLRCSPISGHTSVYWYQQALGLGLQFLLWYDEGEERNRGNFPPRFSGRQFPNYSSELNVNALELEDSALYLCASSALGGVYGYTFGSGTRLTVV.

The chain links TRBV5-4 to TRBJ1-1; D may be TRBD1 (5 bases). The CDR3 is 13 residues long. CDR1 is SGHNT and CDR2 is YYREEE in the germline V gene (reference sequence). V was shortened by 5 bases and J by 4 bases, with 12 bases between the two germline ends. CDR3 residues: CASRVGGGTEAFF. CDR3 nucleotide sequence: TGTGCCAGCAGAGTGGGGGGAGGCACTGAAGCTTTCTTT.

The rearrangement joins TRBV5-1 to TRBJ1-6; D perhaps matches TRBD1 (6 bases). Trimming cost V 4 bases and J 7 bases, with 15 bases left between them. Per the germline V gene, CDR1 is SGHRS and CDR2 is YFSETQ. The CDR3 has 15 residues. DNA for the CDR3: TGCGCCAGCAGCGGTGATGGACAGTTAAATTCACCCCTCCACTTT. Protein product: CASSGDGQLNSPLHF. The full variable domain, with the rest looked up from reference TRBV5-1 and TRBJ1-6, is KAGVTQTPRYLIKTRGQQVTLSCSPISGHRSVSWYQQTPGQGLQFLFEYFSETQRNKGNFPGRFSGRQFSNSRSEMNVSTLELGDSALYLCASSGDGQLNSPLHFGNGTRLTVT.

The chain links TRBV24-1 to TRBJ2-3; maybe TRBD1 (6 bases). Looked up from germline, CDR1 is KGHDR and CDR2 is SFDVKD. V lost 5 bases and J lost 1, with 9 bases in between. The length of the CDR3 is 14 residues. CDR3 nucleotides: TGTGCCACCAGTGGGGCAGGGGGCACAGATACGCAGTATTTT. Amino acid sequence: CATSGAGGTDTQYF.

V gene TRBV2 combines with J gene TRBJ2-2; D possibly corresponds to TRBD1 (6 bases). V lost 5 bases to trimming and J lost 4 bases, with 11 bases between them. The CDR3 is 14 amino acids. The germline gives CDR1 SNHLY, CDR2 FYNNEI. The CDR3 spells CASSSGVGTGELFF. CDR3 nucleotide sequence: TGTGCCAGCAGTTCAGGGGTAGGCACCGGGGAGCTGTTTTTT.

V and J are TRBV7-3 and TRBJ1-1, with D tentatively TRBD1 (5 bases). V lost 5 bases and J lost 1, with 8 bases in between. Looked up from germline, CDR1 is SGHTA and CDR2 is FQGTGA. The CDR3 contains 13 residues. The CDR3: CASSPQGNTEAFF. For the CDR3, the DNA is TGTGCCAGCAGCCCCCAGGGGAACACTGAAGCTTTCTTT.

The chain recombines TRBV5-6 with TRBJ2-7, with TRBD2 identical over 11 bases. The ends lost 0 bases at V and 7 bases at J; junction bases unmatched: 18. This CDR3 has 19 amino acids. Germline CDR1 reads SGHDT; CDR2 reads YYEEEE. CDR3 loop: CASSLGVSGRAASGGEQYF. The CDR3 DNA reads as TGTGCCAGCAGCTTGGGGGTTAGCGGGAGGGCCGCTTCGGGTGGGGAGCAGTACTTC. Combining the CDR3 with reference TRBV5-6 and TRBJ2-7 gives the whole variable domain DAGVTQSPTHLIKTRGQQVTLRCSPKSGHDTVSWYQQALGQGPQFIFQYYEEEERQRGNFPDRFSGHQFPNYSSELNVNALLLGDSALYLCASSLGVSGRAASGGEQYFGPGTRLTVT.

This chain connects TRBV5-1 to TRBJ2-3; weak D call: TRBD2 (6 bases). Germline-derived CDR1 and CDR2 are SGHRS and YFSETQ. This CDR3 is built from 14 residues. V was pared by 2 bases and J by 5 bases, with 12 bases between. CDR3 loop: CASSLGGVKDTQYF. In nucleotides, the CDR3 is TGCGCCAGCAGCTTAGGCGGGGTCAAAGATACGCAGTATTTT.

This chain connects TRBV10-3 to TRBJ1-3; D unresolved. The CDR3 extends over 13 amino acids. The germline CDR1 and CDR2 sequences are ENHRY and SYGVKD. V lost 3 bases to trimming and J lost 4 bases, with 7 bases between them. CDR3 protein: CAISDPRGNTIYF. The CDR3 coding sequence is TGTGCCATCAGTGACCCCAGGGGAAACACCATATATTTT.